This T cell receptor beta chain was observed in a study of CD8 T cells in Susac syndrome. The CDR3 contains 15 residues. The V and J ends lost 8 bases and 1 base, in that order; junction bases with no gene match: 10. Looked up from germline, CDR1 is SEHNR and CDR2 is FQNEAQ (reference sequence). Random-hexamer reverse transcription was applied to roughly 0.45 to 1 ug RNA. TCRdb fed the immunoSEQ multiplex PCR reads into MiXCR, producing one record per CDR3 protein. The repertoire has approximately 120,000 distinct CDR3 sequences, about 95% of them found once; the top ten carry under 0.095%. The source of this sequence is a human donor in good health. This rearrangement joins TRBV7-9 to TRBJ1-1; the match to TRBD1 covers 7 bases. What was sequenced was CD4+ T cells from PBMCs. The CDR3 DNA sequence: TGTGCCAGCCGAGAGACCAGGGGGGGGAACACTGAAGCTTTCTTT. Translation gives CASRETRGGNTEAFF.